Shown below are 12 T cell receptor beta chains from a single sample sequenced in a study of control samples from healthy donors and cancer patients. Profiling relied on immunoSEQ multiplex PCR, and the TCRdb table lists in-frame clones only, not all of them. Of roughly 200,000 clones detected, 90% to 95% appear once; the ten largest clones hold more than 1.3%. Sequencing was carried out using blood. These receptors originate from a man aged 50-60 years in good health.

The rearrangement joins TRBV5-1 to TRBJ2-3, with 7 bases that match TRBD2. V lost 0 bases, J lost 3 bases, and 4 bases stayed unmatched. The CDR3 runs 15 residues. The germline CDR1 and CDR2 sequences are SGHRS and YFSETQ. CDR3 bases: TGCGCCAGCAGCTTGGTTACTAGCGCAACAGATACGCAGTATTTT. It specifies CASSLVTSATDTQYF.

The chain combines TRBV11-3 with TRBJ1-1; D gene ambiguous. This CDR3 is built from 13 residues. Germline V gene data show CDR1 as SGHNT and CDR2 as YENEEA. V lost 4 bases and J 3 bases, leaving 9 bases between the germline ends. CDR3 region: CASSSGGYTEAFF. The CDR3 coding sequence is TGTGCCAGCAGCTCCGGTGGCTACACTGAAGCTTTCTTT.

The chain employs TRBV4-2 and TRBJ2-6, with TRBD2 matching over 15 bases. Germline V lookup: CDR1 LGHNA, CDR2 YNFKEQ. The J segment lost 4 bases and the V segment lost 1 base, leaving 5 bases of the junction unmatched. CDR3 size: 19 residues. The CDR3 DNA is TGTGCCAGCAGCCAAGGCGGACTAGCGGGGGGGCTGGGGGCCAACGTCCTGACTTTC. Translating gives CASSQGGLAGGLGANVLTF.

V usage is TRBV5-1 and J usage is TRBJ2-3, with D perhaps being TRBD1 or TRBD2 (5 bases each). Germline CDR1 reads SGHRS; CDR2 reads YFSETQ. Deletions cut 6 bases from V and 2 bases from J, with 13 bases between. CDR3 length equals 14 residues. CDR3 loop: CASTQGTFTDTQYF. Written as DNA, the CDR3 is TGCGCCAGCACTCAAGGGACCTTCACAGATACGCAGTATTTT.

The CDR3 loop is CATSGGKRDNGGYTF. The CDR3 DNA reads as TGTGCCACCAGCGGCGGCAAGCGGGACAATGGTGGCTACACCTTC. V is TRBV15 and J is TRBJ1-2, with D possibly being TRBD1 (6 bases). V gave up 5 bases and J gave up 7 bases, with 20 bases separating them. This CDR3 has 15 residues. Looked up from germline, CDR1 is LNHNV and CDR2 is YYDKDF (reference sequence).

V is TRBV11-2 and J is TRBJ2-2, with D tentatively TRBD2 (6 bases). V was shortened by 4 bases and J by 7 bases, with 25 bases between the two germline ends. The CDR3 totals 18 residues. CDR1 SGHAT and CDR2 FQNNGV come from the germline V gene. The CDR3 DNA is TGTGCCAGCAGCTCAAGTGGCCGCTTGGCGGGGCCCTACGGGGAGCTGTTTTTT. This codes for CASSSSGRLAGPYGELFF. Together with reference TRBV11-2 and TRBJ2-2, the CDR3 gives the full variable domain: EAGVAQSPRYKIIEKRQSVAFWCNPISGHATLYWYQQILGQGPKLLIQFQNNGVVDDSQLPKDRFSAERLKGVDSTLKIQPAKLEDSAVYLCASSSSGRLAGPYGELFFGEGSRLTVL.

The gene calls are TRBV5-1 and TRBJ1-5; D remains ambiguous. The ends were cut back, 4 bases at V and 4 bases at J, with 9 bases in the middle. There are 13 residues in the CDR3. Germline CDR1 is SGHRS and CDR2 is YFSETQ. CDR3 nucleotide sequence: TGCGCCAGCAGCCCGGACGGGAATCAGCCCCAGCATTTT. As protein: CASSPDGNQPQHF.

V usage is TRBV3-1 (or the pseudogene TRBV3-2) and J usage is TRBJ2-3; possible D gene TRBD2, 5 bases. Germline V gene sequence: CDR1 LGHDT, CDR2 YNNKEL (reference sequence). This CDR3 spans 15 amino acids. The V end lost 1 base, the J end lost 1 base, and 9 bases lay between the germline ends. The CDR3 region has the DNA TGTGCCAGCAGCCAAGCGGGGATCGGCACAGATACGCAGTATTTT. It yields the protein CASSQAGIGTDTQYF.

The chain recombines TRBV28 with TRBJ1-2; maybe TRBD1 (5 bases). Germline V lookup: CDR1 MDHEN, CDR2 SYDVKM. The V end lost 5 bases, the J end lost 8 bases, and 21 bases lay between the germline ends. The CDR3 extends over 15 amino acids. CDR3 DNA sequence: TGTGCCAGCAGTAACCCGGGACGGGAGGAGAGGGGCTACACCTTC. Translation gives CASSNPGREERGYTF.

V gene TRBV6-5 combines with J gene TRBJ2-7, with 11 bases identical to TRBD2. Germline V gives CDR1 MNHEY, CDR2 SVGAGI. With 6 bases clipped from V and 5 bases from J, the junction kept 9 bases outside the gene matches. The CDR3 sequence is 15 residues long. CDR3 protein: CASRTQGLAADEQYF. The CDR3 coding sequence is TGTGCCAGCAGAACACAGGGACTAGCGGCGGACGAGCAGTACTTC.

This clone was seen just once. The V and J genes are TRBV19 and TRBJ1-1, with no clear D. Between the trimmed V and J ends, which lost 7 bases and 1 base, there was a span of 13 bases. The CDR3 consists of 14 residues. Germline V gene data show CDR1 as LNHDA and CDR2 as SQIVND (reference sequence). The CDR3 DNA reads TGTGCCAGTACCCCCAAGCCGGAGAACACTGAAGCTTTCTTT. Encoded protein: CASTPKPENTEAFF.

Concerning this clone itself: Sequence at one end of the junction differs from germline and may be a read error. The chain has TRBV28 and TRBJ2-2; D is ambiguous. This CDR3 comprises 14 residues. CDR1 is MDHEN, CDR2 SYDVKM, per germline. CDR3 amino acids: CAGSSLQYTGELFF. In DNA, the CDR3 is TGTGCCGGCAGTTCCCTACAGTACACCGGGGAGCTGTTTTTT.